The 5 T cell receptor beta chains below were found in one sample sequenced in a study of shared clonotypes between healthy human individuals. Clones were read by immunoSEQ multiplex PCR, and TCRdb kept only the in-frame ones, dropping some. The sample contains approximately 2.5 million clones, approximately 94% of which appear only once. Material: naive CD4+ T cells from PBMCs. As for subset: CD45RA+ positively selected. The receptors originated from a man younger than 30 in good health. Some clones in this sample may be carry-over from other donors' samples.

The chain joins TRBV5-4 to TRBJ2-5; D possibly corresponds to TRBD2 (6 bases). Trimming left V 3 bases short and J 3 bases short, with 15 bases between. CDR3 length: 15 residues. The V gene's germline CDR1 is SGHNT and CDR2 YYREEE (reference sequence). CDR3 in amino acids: CASSSSRGGEETQYF. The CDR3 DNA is TGTGCCAGCAGCTCCTCCCGGGGAGGAGAAGAGACCCAGTACTTC.

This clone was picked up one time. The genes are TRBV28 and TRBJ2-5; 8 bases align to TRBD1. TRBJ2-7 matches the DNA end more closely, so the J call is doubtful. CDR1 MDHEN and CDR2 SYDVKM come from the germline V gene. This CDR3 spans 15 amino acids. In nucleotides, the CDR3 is TGTGCCAGCACATCTCAGGGGGCGACCTCCTACGAGCAGTACTTC. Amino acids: CASTSQGATSYEQYF.

This CDR3 is CASSLTSGSLLEQYF. CDR3 nucleotides: TGTGCCAGCAGTTTGACTAGCGGGAGTCTTCTCGAGCAGTACTTC. V gene TRBV6-6 combines with J gene TRBJ2-7, with 12 bases identical to TRBD2. Trimming cost V 4 bases and J 6 bases; bases outside gene matches: 7. Germline loops: CDR1 MNHNY, CDR2 SVGAGI (reference sequence). The CDR3 contains 15 residues.

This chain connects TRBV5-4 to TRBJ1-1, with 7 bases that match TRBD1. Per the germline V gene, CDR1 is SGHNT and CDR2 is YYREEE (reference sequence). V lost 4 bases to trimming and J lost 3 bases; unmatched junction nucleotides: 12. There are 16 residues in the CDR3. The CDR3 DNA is TGTGCCAGCAGCCGGATCGGGACAGCTTTCTACACTGAAGCTTTCTTT. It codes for CASSRIGTAFYTEAFF.

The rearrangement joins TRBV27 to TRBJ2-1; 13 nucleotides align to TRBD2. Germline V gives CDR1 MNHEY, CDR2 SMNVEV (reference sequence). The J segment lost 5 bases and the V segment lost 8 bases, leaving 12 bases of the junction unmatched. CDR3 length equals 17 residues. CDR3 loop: CASPGLAGVVSHNEQFF. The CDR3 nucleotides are TGTGCCAGCCCCGGACTAGCGGGAGTAGTTAGTCACAATGAGCAGTTCTTC.